This is a list of T cell receptor beta chains from one sample in a study of shared clonotypes between healthy human individuals. Clones were sequenced by immunoSEQ multiplex PCR, and TCRdb holds only the in-frame ones, with some missing. The sample has some 2 million clones; just under 95% are singletons. What was sequenced was naive CD8+ T cells sorted from blood. These receptors all stem from a man between 18 and 29 years old in good health. Each CDR3 is given with its conserved first and last residue. D genes are given only for firm matches. Only some rows state a clone size, as once, few, many or a class for expanded clones.

j_call v_call clone_size d_call cdr3_aa cdr3_nt
TRBJ1-3 TRBV4-1 . . CASSPRDISGNTIYF TGCGCCAGCAGCCCCCGGGACATCTCTGGAAACACCATATATTTT
TRBJ2-5 TRBV27 . TRBD1 CASSRTGQETQYF TGTGCCAGCAGTCGGACAGGGCAAGAGACCCAGTACTTC
TRBJ1-6 TRBV28 . . CASSFLYSNSPLHF TGTGCCAGCAGTTTCCTGTACTCAAATTCACCCCTCCACTTT
TRBJ2-2 TRBV14 . TRBD1 CASSHWTGAGGSNTGELFF TGTGCCAGCAGCCATTGGACAGGGGCTGGGGGGAGCAACACCGGGGAGCTGTTTTTT
TRBJ1-5 TRBV7-9 . TRBD1 CASSLGQGVQPQHF TGTGCCAGCAGCTTGGGACAGGGGGTCCAGCCCCAGCATTTT
TRBJ1-2 TRBV7-6 . TRBD1 CASSLRQGANYGYTF TGTGCCAGCAGCTTACGGCAGGGGGCTAACTATGGCTACACCTTC
TRBJ1-3 TRBV2 . . CASSGVGEGGENTIYF TGTGCCAGCAGCGGGGTGGGGGAAGGCGGTGAAAACACCATATATTTT
TRBJ2-7 TRBV27 . . CASSFGLSSYEQYF TGTGCCAGCAGTTTCGGGCTATCCTCCTACGAGCAGTACTTC
TRBJ2-3 TRBV14 . TRBD2 CASSQEGLAGEEDTQYF TGTGCCAGCAGCCAGGAGGGACTAGCGGGAGAGGAAGATACGCAGTATTTT
TRBJ2-1 TRBV27 . TRBD2 CASSFAGEYNEQFF TGTGCCAGCAGTTTTGCGGGGGAGTACAATGAGCAGTTCTTC
TRBJ2-7 TRBV7-9 . TRBD2 CASSFELASDEQYF TGTGCCAGCAGCTTTGAACTAGCGAGCGACGAGCAGTACTTC
TRBJ2-5 TRBV7-9 . . CASALLQSQETQYF TGTGCCAGCGCCCTCCTACAGTCCCAAGAGACCCAGTACTTC
TRBJ2-1 TRBV11-2 . . CASSFSSSHEQFF TGTGCCAGCAGCTTCAGCTCCTCCCATGAGCAGTTCTTC
TRBJ2-1 TRBV7-6 . TRBD2 CASSPGLAGGFSYNEQFF TGTGCCAGCAGTCCGGGACTAGCGGGAGGCTTCTCCTACAATGAGCAGTTCTTC
TRBJ1-3 TRBV4-3 . . CASSQDRGSGNTIYF TGCGCCAGCAGCCAAGATAGGGGATCTGGAAACACCATATATTTT
TRBJ2-7 TRBV27 . . CASGWTELDEQYF TGTGCCAGCGGCTGGACCGAGTTGGACGAGCAGTACTTC
TRBJ2-7 TRBV10-1 once TRBD2 CASSESGLAGEQYF TGCGCCAGCAGTGAGTCGGGGCTAGCGGGCGAGCAGTACTTC
TRBJ2-1 TRBV28 . TRBD1 CASSFRGPQYNEQFF TGTGCCAGCAGTTTCAGGGGGCCCCAATACAATGAGCAGTTCTTC